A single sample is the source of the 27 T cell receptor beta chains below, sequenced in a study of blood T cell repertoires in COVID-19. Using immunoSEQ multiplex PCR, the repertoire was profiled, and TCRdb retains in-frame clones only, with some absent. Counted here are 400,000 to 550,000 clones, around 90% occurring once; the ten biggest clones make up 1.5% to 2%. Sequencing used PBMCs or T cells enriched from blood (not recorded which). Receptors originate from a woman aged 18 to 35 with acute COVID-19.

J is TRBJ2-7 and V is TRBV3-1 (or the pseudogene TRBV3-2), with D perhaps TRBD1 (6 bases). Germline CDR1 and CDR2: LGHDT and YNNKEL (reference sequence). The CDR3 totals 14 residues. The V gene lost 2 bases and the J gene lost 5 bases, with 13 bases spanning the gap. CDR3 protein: CASSQFQGRNEQYF. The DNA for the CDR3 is TGTGCCAGCAGCCAATTTCAGGGGCGGAACGAGCAGTACTTC.

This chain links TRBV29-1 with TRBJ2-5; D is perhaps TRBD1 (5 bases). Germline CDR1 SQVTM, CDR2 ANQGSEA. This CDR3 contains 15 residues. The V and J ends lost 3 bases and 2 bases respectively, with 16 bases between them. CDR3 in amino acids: CSVEPRRVSQETQYF. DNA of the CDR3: TGCAGCGTTGAGCCCCGCAGGGTCAGTCAAGAGACCCAGTACTTC.

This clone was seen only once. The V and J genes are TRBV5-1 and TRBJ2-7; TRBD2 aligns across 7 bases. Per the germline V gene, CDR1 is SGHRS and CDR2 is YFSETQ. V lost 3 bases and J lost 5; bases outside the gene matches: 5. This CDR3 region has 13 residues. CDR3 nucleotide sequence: TGCGCCAGCAGCTCCGGGACTATTGACGAGCAGTACTTC. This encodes CASSSGTIDEQYF.

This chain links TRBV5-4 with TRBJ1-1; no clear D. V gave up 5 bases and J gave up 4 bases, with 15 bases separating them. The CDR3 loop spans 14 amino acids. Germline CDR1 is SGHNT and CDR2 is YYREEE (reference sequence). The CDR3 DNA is TGTGCCAGCAGTCGTTCTCCGACGGGCACTGAAGCTTTCTTT. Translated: CASSRSPTGTEAFF. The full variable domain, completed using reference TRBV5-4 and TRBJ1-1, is ETGVTQSPTHLIKTRGQQVTLRCSSQSGHNTVSWYQQALGQGPQFIFQYYREEENGRGNFPPRFSGLQFPNYSSELNVNALELDDSALYLCASSRSPTGTEAFFGQGTRLTVV.

In nucleotides, the CDR3 is TGTGCCAGCAGCTTCCCCGACAGGGGGCCTGAAAAACTGTTTTTT. This encodes CASSFPDRGPEKLFF. This chain connects TRBV5-6 to TRBJ1-4; 10 nucleotides agree with TRBD1. Trimming at V came to 2 bases and at J to 7 bases, leaving 5 bases not matched to a gene. This CDR3 region has 15 residues. Looked up from germline, CDR1 is SGHDT and CDR2 is YYEEEE.

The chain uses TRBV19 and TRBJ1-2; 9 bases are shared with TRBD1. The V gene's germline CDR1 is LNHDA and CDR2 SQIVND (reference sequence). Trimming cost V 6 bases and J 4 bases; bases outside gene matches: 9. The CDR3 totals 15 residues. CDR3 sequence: CASRSTGGAGYGYTF. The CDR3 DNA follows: TGTGCCAGTAGGTCTACAGGGGGCGCGGGCTATGGCTACACCTTC. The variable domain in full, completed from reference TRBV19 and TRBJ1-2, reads DGGITQSPKYLFRKEGQNVTLSCEQNLNHDAMYWYRQDPGQGLRLIYYSQIVNDFQKGDIAEGYSVSREKKESFPLTVTSAQKNPTAFYLCASRSTGGAGYGYTFGSGTRLTVV.

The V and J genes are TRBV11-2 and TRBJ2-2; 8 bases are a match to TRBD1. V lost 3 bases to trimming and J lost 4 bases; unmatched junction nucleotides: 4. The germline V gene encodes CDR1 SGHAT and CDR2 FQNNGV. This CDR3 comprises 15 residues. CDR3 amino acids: CASSFQGAGTGELFF. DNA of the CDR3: TGTGCCAGCAGCTTCCAGGGGGCAGGCACCGGGGAGCTGTTTTTT.

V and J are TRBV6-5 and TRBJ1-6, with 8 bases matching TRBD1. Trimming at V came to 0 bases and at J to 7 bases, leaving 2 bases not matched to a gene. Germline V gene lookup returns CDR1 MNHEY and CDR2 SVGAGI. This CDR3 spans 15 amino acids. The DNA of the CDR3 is TGTGCCAGCAGTTACTCCCGGGACAGGAATTCACCCCTCCACTTT. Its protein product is CASSYSRDRNSPLHF.

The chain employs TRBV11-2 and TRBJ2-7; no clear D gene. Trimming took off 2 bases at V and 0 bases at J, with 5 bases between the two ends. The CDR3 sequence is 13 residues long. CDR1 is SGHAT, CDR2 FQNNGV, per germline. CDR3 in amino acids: CASSLSTSYEQYF. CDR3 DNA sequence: TGTGCCAGCAGCTTAAGCACCTCCTACGAGCAGTACTTC.

CDR3 nucleotide sequence: TGTGCCAGCAGCCAAGAGGCGGCCGGGAGCGATACGCAGTATTTT. The encoded protein is CASSQEAAGSDTQYF. V and J are TRBV3-1 (or the pseudogene TRBV3-2) and TRBJ2-3, with a possible D match to TRBD2 (6 bases). The CDR3 is 15 residues long. CDR1 and CDR2 (germline): LGHDT, YNNKEL (reference sequence). Trimming shortened V by 0 bases and J by 6 bases, and 13 bases separated the two germline ends.

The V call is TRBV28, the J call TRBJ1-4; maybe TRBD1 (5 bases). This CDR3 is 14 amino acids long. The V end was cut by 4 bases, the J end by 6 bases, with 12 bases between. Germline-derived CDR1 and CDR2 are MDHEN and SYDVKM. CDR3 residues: CASSSRVNHEKLFF. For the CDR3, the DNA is TGTGCCAGCAGTTCCAGGGTGAATCATGAAAAACTGTTTTTT.

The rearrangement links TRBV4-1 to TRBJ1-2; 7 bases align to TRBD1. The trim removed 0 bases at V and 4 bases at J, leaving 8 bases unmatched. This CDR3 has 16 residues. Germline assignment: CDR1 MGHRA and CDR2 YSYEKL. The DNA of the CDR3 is TGCGCCAGCAGCCAAGAAATCATGGCAGGGGGCTATGGCTACACCTTC. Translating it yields CASSQEIMAGGYGYTF.

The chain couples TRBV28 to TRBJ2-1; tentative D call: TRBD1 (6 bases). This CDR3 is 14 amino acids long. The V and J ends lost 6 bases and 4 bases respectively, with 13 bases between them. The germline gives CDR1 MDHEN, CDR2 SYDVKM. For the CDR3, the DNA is TGTGCCAGCAGCCCCCAGGGGTATTACAATGAGCAGTTCTTC. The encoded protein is CASSPQGYYNEQFF. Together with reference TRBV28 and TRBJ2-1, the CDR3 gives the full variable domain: DVKVTQSSRYLVKRTGEKVFLECVQDMDHENMFWYRQDPGLGLRLIYFSYDVKMKEKGDIPEGYSVSREKKERFSLILESASTNQTSMYLCASSPQGYYNEQFFGPGTRLTVL.

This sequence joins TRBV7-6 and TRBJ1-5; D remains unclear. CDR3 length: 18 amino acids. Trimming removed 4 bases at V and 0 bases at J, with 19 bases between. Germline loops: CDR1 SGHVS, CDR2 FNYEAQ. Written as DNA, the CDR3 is TGTGCCAGCAGCTCTCTCTCATCAACAGATTATAGCAATCAGCCCCAGCATTTT. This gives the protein CASSSLSSTDYSNQPQHF. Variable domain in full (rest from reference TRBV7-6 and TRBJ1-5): GAGVSQSPRYKVTKRGQDVALRCDPISGHVSLYWYRQALGQGPEFLTYFNYEAQQDKSGLPNDRFSAERPEGSISTLTIQRTEQRDSAMYRCASSSLSSTDYSNQPQHFGDGTRLSIL.

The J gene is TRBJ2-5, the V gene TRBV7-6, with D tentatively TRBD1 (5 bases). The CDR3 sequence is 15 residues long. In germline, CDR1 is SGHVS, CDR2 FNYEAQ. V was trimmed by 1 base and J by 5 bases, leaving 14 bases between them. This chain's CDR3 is CASSLVDWGTETQYF. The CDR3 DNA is TGTGCCAGCAGCTTAGTCGACTGGGGCACCGAGACCCAGTACTTC.

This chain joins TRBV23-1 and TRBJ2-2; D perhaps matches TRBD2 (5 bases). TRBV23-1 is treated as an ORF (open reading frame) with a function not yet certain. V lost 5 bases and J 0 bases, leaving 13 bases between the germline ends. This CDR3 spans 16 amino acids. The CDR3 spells CASSWSMEANTGELFF. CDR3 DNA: TGCGCCAGCAGTTGGTCGATGGAGGCGAACACCGGGGAGCTGTTTTTT.

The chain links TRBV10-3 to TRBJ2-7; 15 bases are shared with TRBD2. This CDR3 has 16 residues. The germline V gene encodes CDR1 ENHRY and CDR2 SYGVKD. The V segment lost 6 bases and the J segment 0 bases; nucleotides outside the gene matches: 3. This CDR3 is CAIRGLAGGLSYEQYF. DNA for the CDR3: TGTGCCATCAGGGGACTAGCGGGAGGTCTCTCCTACGAGCAGTACTTC.

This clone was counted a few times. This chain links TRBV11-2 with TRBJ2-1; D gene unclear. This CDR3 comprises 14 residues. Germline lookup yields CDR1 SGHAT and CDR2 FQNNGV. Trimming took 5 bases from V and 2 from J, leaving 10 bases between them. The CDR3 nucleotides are TGTGCCAGCAGCCCCCTTCCCCCCTACAATGAGCAGTTCTTC. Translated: CASSPLPPYNEQFF.

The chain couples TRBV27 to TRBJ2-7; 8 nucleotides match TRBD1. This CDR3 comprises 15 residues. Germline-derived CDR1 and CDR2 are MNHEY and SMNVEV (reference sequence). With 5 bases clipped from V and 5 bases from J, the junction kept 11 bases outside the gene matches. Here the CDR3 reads CASSLRGRPPHEQYF. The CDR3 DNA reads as TGTGCCAGCAGTCTCAGGGGGCGACCTCCCCACGAGCAGTACTTC.

The CDR3 loop is CASSDSIAASGTPDTQYF. In nucleotides, the CDR3 is TGTGCCAGCAGTGACTCGATAGCTGCTAGCGGGACCCCAGATACGCAGTATTTT. The chain joins TRBV6-4 to TRBJ2-3; 9 bases match TRBD2. Per germline, CDR1 MRHNA and CDR2 SNTAGT. CDR3 length equals 18 residues. V shed 0 bases, J shed 4 bases, and the junction held 11 bases outside the gene matches.

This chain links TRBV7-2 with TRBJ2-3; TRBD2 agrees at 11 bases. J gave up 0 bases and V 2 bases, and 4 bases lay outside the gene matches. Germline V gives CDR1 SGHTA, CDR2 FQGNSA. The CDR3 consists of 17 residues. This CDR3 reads CASSLLAGGVSTDTQYF. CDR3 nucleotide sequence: TGTGCCAGCAGCTTACTAGCGGGGGGCGTCAGCACAGATACGCAGTATTTT.

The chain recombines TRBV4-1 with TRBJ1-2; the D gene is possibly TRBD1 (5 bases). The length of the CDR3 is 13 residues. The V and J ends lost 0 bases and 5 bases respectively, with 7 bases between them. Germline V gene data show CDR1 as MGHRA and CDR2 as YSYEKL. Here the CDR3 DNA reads TGCGCCAGCAGCCAAGATGGGGCTTATGGCTACACCTTC. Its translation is CASSQDGAYGYTF.

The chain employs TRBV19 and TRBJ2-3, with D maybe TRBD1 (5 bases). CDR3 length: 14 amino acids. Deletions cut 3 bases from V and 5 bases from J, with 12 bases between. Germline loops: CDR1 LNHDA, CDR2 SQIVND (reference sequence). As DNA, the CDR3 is TGTGCCAGTAGTATTCGGCAGCAGGGAGATACGCAGTATTTT. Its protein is CASSIRQQGDTQYF.

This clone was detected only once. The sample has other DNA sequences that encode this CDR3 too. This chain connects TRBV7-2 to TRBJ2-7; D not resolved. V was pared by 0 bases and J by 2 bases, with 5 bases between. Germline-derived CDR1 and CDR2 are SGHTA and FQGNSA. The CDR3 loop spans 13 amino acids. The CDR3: CASSLAGAYEQYF. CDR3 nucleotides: TGTGCCAGCAGCTTAGCAGGAGCCTACGAGCAGTACTTC.

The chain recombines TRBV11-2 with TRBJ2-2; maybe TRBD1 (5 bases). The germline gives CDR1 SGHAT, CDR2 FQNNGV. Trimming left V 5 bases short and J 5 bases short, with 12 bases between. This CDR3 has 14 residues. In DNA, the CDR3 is TGTGCCAGCAGCGCCAACACAGGTACCGGGGAGCTGTTTTTT. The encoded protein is CASSANTGTGELFF.

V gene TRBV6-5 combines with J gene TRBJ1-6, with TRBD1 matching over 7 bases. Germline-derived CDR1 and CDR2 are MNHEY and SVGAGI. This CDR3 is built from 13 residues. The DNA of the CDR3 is TGTGCAGGGGGCCAGAGTGAAATTTCACCCCTCCACTTT. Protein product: CAGGQSEISPLHF.

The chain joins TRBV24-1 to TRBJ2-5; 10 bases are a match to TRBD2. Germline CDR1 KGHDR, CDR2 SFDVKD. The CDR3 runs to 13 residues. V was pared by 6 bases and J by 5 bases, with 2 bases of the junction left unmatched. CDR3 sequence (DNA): TGTGCCACCAGTAATAGCGGGAGGGAGACCCAGTACTTC. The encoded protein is CATSNSGRETQYF.